The rows below give T cell receptor beta chains drawn from one sample of a study of T cell responses to AZD1222 COVID-19 vaccine. Sequencing was performed with immunoSEQ multiplex PCR; in TCRdb, only in-frame clones are kept and a portion is missing. The repertoire consists of some 150,000 clones, with about 86% occurring once and the leading ten covering approximately 5.1%. The sequenced sample was peripheral blood, obtained on day 0 of MenACWY control vaccination. All receptors come from an adult in good health. The CDR3 runs from the conserved cysteine through the conserved F or W. Only part of the rows carry a size: once, few, many, or a class if the clone is expanded.

V	J	size	CDR3
TRBV4-1	TRBJ2-7	-	CASSPSDSPVGNEQYF
TRBV5-1	TRBJ2-3	-	CASSLASGIPWDTQYF
TRBV5-5	TRBJ2-5	-	CASSLATLKMIETQYF
TRBV6-5	TRBJ1-5	-	CASSYSSGGNQPQHF
TRBV6-1	TRBJ1-2	-	CASSEAGKRGYTF
TRBV12-3/TRBV12-4	TRBJ2-5	-	CASSSAETQYF
TRBV19	TRBJ2-3	-	CASNSGGSADTQYF
TRBV7-6	TRBJ2-6	-	CASSNRPLQGSGANVLTF
TRBV7-9	TRBJ2-5	few	CASSYNVETQYF
TRBV5-1	TRBJ1-2	-	CASSLDGIYGYTF
TRBV4-1	TRBJ2-1	-	CASSQDGLLYNEQFF
TRBV24-1	TRBJ1-5	-	CATSDPSGGNQPQHF
TRBV2	TRBJ1-2	-	CASSMVANYGYTF
TRBV28	TRBJ1-5	-	CASSGPGQGKPQHF
TRBV28	TRBJ2-3	-	CASSLPSTDTQYF
TRBV7-9	TRBJ1-1	-	CASSFGTGPGTEAFF
TRBV6-5	TRBJ2-1	-	CASSYQMNNEQFF
TRBV2	TRBJ2-5	-	CAGRPIHEETQYF
TRBV5-1	TRBJ1-6	-	CARLNGGPYNSPLHF
TRBV5-4	TRBJ1-4	-	CASSLGQARSEKLFF
TRBV7-9	TRBJ1-5	-	CASSLNSGQPQHF
TRBV24-1	TRBJ2-7	-	CATSDPPTGTHEQYF
TRBV18	TRBJ1-5	-	CASSVLGDSNQPQHF
TRBV6-2/TRBV6-3	TRBJ1-2	-	CASSMGTAYGYTF
TRBV2	TRBJ2-5	-	CASSWDRGGEETQYF
TRBV27	TRBJ1-3	-	CVIARGASGNTIYF
TRBV5-1	TRBJ1-6	once	CASSLGNRQNSPLHF
TRBV20-1	TRBJ1-4	-	CSAHREEKLFF
TRBV2	TRBJ1-4	-	CASSGRSTGEKLFF
TRBV7-2	TRBJ1-3	-	CASSQVGGARGNTIYF
TRBV7-2	TRBJ1-4	few	CASSLWTGSTNEKLFF
TRBV24-1	TRBJ2-3	-	CATGSGGATDTQYF
TRBV19	TRBJ2-3	-	CASSTGDRGWADTQYF
TRBV7-3	TRBJ2-3	-	CASSLGQKWDTQYF
TRBV19	TRBJ1-5	-	CASSSEYSNQPQHF
TRBV7-9	TRBJ2-1	-	CASSPPGSGVPEQFF
TRBV7-2	TRBJ1-5	-	CASSRTGGSNQPQHF
TRBV7-9	TRBJ2-1	-	CASSLAANEQFF
TRBV4-1	TRBJ2-5	-	CASSQLPTSGGKETQYF
TRBV18	TRBJ1-5	-	CASSLGQAGQPQHF
TRBV4-3	TRBJ2-3	-	CASSPNGAQPTDTQYF
TRBV5-1	TRBJ2-3	-	CASRIGGSQFTDTQYF
TRBV11-2	TRBJ2-2	-	CASSRLQRRGTGELFF
TRBV29-1	TRBJ1-1	-	CSVPKGLGAGTEAFF
TRBV27	TRBJ2-2	-	CASGTFTGELFF
TRBV5-1	TRBJ1-1	-	CASSEPTSFGGNMNTEAFF